A few counts support the clone carrying this T cell receptor (beta chain). These data belong to a study of cytomegalovirus exposure and HLA in healthy donors. The germline CDR1 and CDR2 sequences are KGHSH and LQKENI. CDR3 length: 15 amino acids. V lost 3 bases and J lost 3, with 14 bases in between. The study ran its PCR with 60 Vbeta and 13 Jbeta primers. Sequencing was performed with immunoSEQ multiplex PCR; in TCRdb, only in-frame clones are kept and a portion is missing. The sample records over 100,000 clones, 70% to 80% being singletons. The chain carries TRBV18 and TRBJ2-5, with a weak D call TRBD1 (6 bases). Material: PBMCs. This clonotype was obtained from a female donor in good health and CMV-seronegative. CDR3 in DNA: TGTGCCAGCTCACCGTCGCAGGGGTCAGAAGAGACCCAGTACTTC. Protein: CASSPSQGSEETQYF.